One sample yielded the 15 T cell receptor beta chains listed below, sequenced in a study of control samples from healthy donors and cancer patients. Assay used: immunoSEQ multiplex PCR; TCRdb lists only in-frame clones, some missing. The data contain about 150,000 clones, 90% to 95% of them singletons. Sequencing input: blood. These receptors were obtained from a man aged 35-49 years in good health.

This rearrangement joins TRBV7-9 to TRBJ1-5; D possibly corresponds to TRBD1 (5 bases). Trimming left V 1 base short and J 9 bases short, with 7 bases between. Germline V gene sequence: CDR1 SEHNR, CDR2 FQNEAQ (reference sequence). The CDR3 runs 12 residues. The CDR3 nucleotides read TGTGCCAGCAGCTTAGGGGGGACGCCCCAGCATTTT. Its protein is CASSLGGTPQHF.

This clone appeared a few times. This chain uses TRBV4-1 with TRBJ1-2; 7 bases line up with TRBD1. After removal of 4 bases from V and 9 bases from J, the junction contained 14 bases not matched to a gene. Germline V gene data show CDR1 as MGHRA and CDR2 as YSYEKL. This CDR3 is 15 amino acids long. For the CDR3, the DNA is TGCGCCAGCAGCCGGGCCGGACAGGATGGGAGACGCTACACCTTC. Encoded protein: CASSRAGQDGRRYTF.

This CDR3 is CASSLGGQRNTEAFF. For the CDR3, the DNA is TGTGCCAGCAGCCTCGGGGGGCAGCGGAACACTGAAGCTTTCTTT. This sequence joins TRBV28 and TRBJ1-1; TRBD1 is a possible D gene (6 bases). The CDR3 is made up of 15 amino acids. V shed 6 bases and J shed 1 base, with 15 bases lying between them. Germline V gene data show CDR1 as MDHEN and CDR2 as SYDVKM.

This chain joins TRBV7-2 and TRBJ1-1; unclear D gene. V gave up 1 base and J gave up 5 bases, with 11 bases separating them. CDR1 SGHTA and CDR2 FQGNSA come from the germline V gene. The length of the CDR3 is 14 residues. CDR3 nucleotides: TGTGCCAGCAGCTTAGATCGGTCCGGGACTGAAGCTTTCTTT. Protein sequence: CASSLDRSGTEAFF.

J is TRBJ2-1 and V is TRBV6-5; 7 nucleotides align to TRBD2. Germline V gene data show CDR1 as MNHEY and CDR2 as SVGAGI. This CDR3 has 15 amino acids. V dropped 5 bases and J dropped 1; count of bases not matched to a gene: 5. The CDR3 nucleotides read TGTGCCAGCAGTCCCACGGGGGGTTCCTACAATGAGCAGTTCTTC. Translating it yields CASSPTGGSYNEQFF.

In its sample, this clone was seen once. The chain carries TRBV5-1 and TRBJ1-3, with D possibly being TRBD1 (5 bases). The CDR3 is 14 residues long. The V gene lost 4 bases and the J gene lost 2 bases, with 10 bases spanning the gap. Per the germline V gene, CDR1 is SGHRS and CDR2 is YFSETQ. CDR3: CASSRGQAGNTIYF. The CDR3 DNA sequence: TGCGCCAGCAGCAGAGGACAAGCTGGAAACACCATATATTTT. The full variable domain, completed using reference TRBV5-1 and TRBJ1-3, is KAGVTQTPRYLIKTRGQQVTLSCSPISGHRSVSWYQQTPGQGLQFLFEYFSETQRNKGNFPGRFSGRQFSNSRSEMNVSTLELGDSALYLCASSRGQAGNTIYFGEGSWLTVV.

The CDR3 spells CASSRGTGLNTGELFF. In nucleotides, the CDR3 is TGTGCCAGCAGCCGTGGGACAGGGCTGAACACCGGGGAGCTGTTTTTT. The genes are TRBV5-5 and TRBJ2-2, with 9 bases that match TRBD1. The CDR3 sequence is 16 residues long. V lost 4 bases to trimming and J lost 1 base; unmatched junction nucleotides: 5. The V gene's germline CDR1 is SGHKS and CDR2 YYEKEE (reference sequence).

The genes are TRBV5-6 and TRBJ1-2; D remains unclear. Trimming took off 0 bases at V and 2 bases at J, with 5 bases between the two ends. Germline values: CDR1 SGHDT, CDR2 YYEEEE. This CDR3 is built from 13 residues. Written as DNA, the CDR3 is TGTGCCAGCAGCTTGGGAGTAAACTATGGCTACACCTTC. It is translated as CASSLGVNYGYTF.

The rearrangement uses TRBV7-9 and TRBJ1-4; no definite D call. CDR3 size: 14 residues. Germline V gene sequence: CDR1 SEHNR, CDR2 FQNEAQ (reference sequence). V dropped 3 bases and J dropped 5 bases, with 10 bases sitting between them. The CDR3: CASSLNRGNEKLFF. CDR3 in DNA: TGTGCCAGCAGCTTGAACAGAGGCAATGAAAAACTGTTTTTT.

The chain recombines TRBV28 with TRBJ1-4; a possible D gene is TRBD1 (5 bases). Trimming took off 5 bases at V and 4 bases at J, with 11 bases between the two ends. The CDR3 runs 14 residues. Germline assignment: CDR1 MDHEN and CDR2 SYDVKM. In DNA, the CDR3 is TGTGCCAGCAGTCCACCGGGGCGTAATGAAAAACTGTTTTTT. This translates into CASSPPGRNEKLFF. The whole variable domain, filled in from reference TRBV28 and TRBJ1-4, reads DVKVTQSSRYLVKRTGEKVFLECVQDMDHENMFWYRQDPGLGLRLIYFSYDVKMKEKGDIPEGYSVSREKKERFSLILESASTNQTSMYLCASSPPGRNEKLFFGSGTQLSVL.

V usage is TRBV13 and J usage is TRBJ1-1; TRBD1 agrees at 7 bases. J was trimmed by 3 bases and V by 4 bases; bases with no gene match: 5. This CDR3 has 14 amino acids. CDR1 is PRHDT, CDR2 FYEKMQ, per germline (reference sequence). The CDR3 DNA reads as TGTGCCAGCAGCTACAGGGGCAGGGACACTGAAGCTTTCTTT. Protein: CASSYRGRDTEAFF.

The sample holds one count of this clone. This rearrangement joins TRBV7-9 to TRBJ1-2; maybe TRBD1 (6 bases). Germline CDR1 and CDR2: SEHNR and FQNEAQ (reference sequence). This CDR3 is 16 amino acids long. Deletions cut 1 base from V and 3 bases from J, with 15 bases between. CDR3 in amino acids: CASSLEDSPGHYGYTF. The CDR3 DNA is TGTGCCAGCAGCTTAGAGGACAGCCCAGGGCACTATGGCTACACCTTC.

The rearrangement joins TRBV4-1 to TRBJ1-2; no reliable D call. Germline assignment: CDR1 MGHRA and CDR2 YSYEKL. Trimming took off 0 bases at V and 4 bases at J, with 12 bases between the two ends. This CDR3 has 15 amino acids. In nucleotides, the CDR3 is TGCGCCAGCAGCCAAGAGACCATGGTACGCTATGGCTACACCTTC. The encoded protein is CASSQETMVRYGYTF.

This chain connects TRBV6-5 to TRBJ2-7; 7 bases align to TRBD1. Germline V lookup: CDR1 MNHEY, CDR2 SVGAGI. With V trimmed by 5 bases and J by 6 bases, 7 bases remained unmatched. The CDR3 is 13 residues long. CDR3 sequence reads: CASSIQRTGEQYF. The CDR3 bases are TGTGCCAGCAGTATCCAACGGACAGGCGAGCAGTACTTC.

The chain recombines TRBV21-1 with TRBJ1-5. TRBV21-1 is a pseudogene locus. The CDR3 loop spans 15 amino acids. CDR3 coding DNA: TGTGCCAGCAGCAAAGGGGAAAATAGCAATCAGCCCCAGCATTTT. Protein product: CASSKGENSNQPQHF.